This entry describes one T cell receptor beta chain. The antigen remains undetermined. TCR alpha and TCR beta cDNA libraries carrying sample barcodes and UMIs were produced by 5'RACE using constant-segment primers. MiXCR, run by TCRdb on the 5' RACE reads, gives a single entry per CDR3 protein. Found here are some 190,000 distinct CDR3 sequences, approximately 16% of them singletons; the top ten hold about 1.9%. Germline V gene lookup returns CDR1 DFQATT and CDR2 SNEGSKA (reference sequence). The CDR3 runs 12 residues. The J segment lost 9 bases and the V segment lost 7 bases, leaving 8 bases of the junction unmatched. These data belong to a study of T-cell memory formation after mild COVID-19. About the study: Among the donors, TCR clusters were largely specific to each donor. Whole-study results and caveats: Whether second-wave clones peaking at day 37 were SARS-CoV-2 specific went unconfirmed.

Sequenced material: PBMCs or a T cell subset sorted from them (not recorded which). V usage is TRBV20-1 and J usage is TRBJ1-1; 10 bases are a match to TRBD1. The receptor's source is an adult woman who had mild COVID-19 (a few samples of this study predate the infection). Cell type and time point are not known. CDR3 sequence (DNA): TGCAGTGGCTCGCGACAGGGGGCGCAAGCTTTCTTT. The encoded protein is CSGSRQGAQAFF.